This passage covers 20 T cell receptor beta chains from one sample sequenced in a study of blood T cell repertoires in COVID-19. Using immunoSEQ multiplex PCR, the repertoire was profiled, and TCRdb retains in-frame clones only, with some absent. Counted here are approximately 160,000 clones, just under 85% occurring once; the ten biggest clones make up 7.5% to 9.5%. Input material: peripheral blood. Every receptor here comes from a middle-aged man who had recovered from COVID-19.

This clone was found a few times. DNA of the CDR3: TGTGCCAGCAGTGAATGGGCCGCAAATCAGCCCCAGCATTTT. It codes for CASSEWAANQPQHF. The V call is TRBV6-1, the J call TRBJ1-5, with no clear D. The CDR3 spans 14 residues. With 2 bases removed from V and 4 bases from J, the gap between germline ends came to 9 bases. Germline V lookup: CDR1 MNHNS, CDR2 SASEGT.

This chain links TRBV4-2 with TRBJ2-2; weak D call: TRBD2 (6 bases). Germline V lookup: CDR1 LGHNA, CDR2 YNFKEQ. Trimming took off 2 bases at V and 2 bases at J, with 15 bases between the two ends. CDR3 length: 17 amino acids. In DNA, the CDR3 is TGTGCCAGCAGCCAACGAACCGGCGGGGTAAACACCGGGGAGCTGTTTTTT. Translating it yields CASSQRTGGVNTGELFF.

This chain uses TRBV11-2 with TRBJ2-7; maybe TRBD2 (6 bases). The CDR3 runs to 16 residues. Germline values: CDR1 SGHAT, CDR2 FQNNGV. V dropped 1 base and J dropped 5 bases, with 18 bases sitting between them. CDR3 residues: CASSLGRGRARDEQYF. The CDR3 DNA reads as TGTGCCAGCAGCTTAGGGAGGGGTCGGGCCAGGGACGAGCAGTACTTC.

The chain carries TRBV27 and TRBJ2-3, with 11 bases matching TRBD2. CDR1 and CDR2 from the germline V gene are MNHEY and SMNVEV (reference sequence). V lost 4 bases to trimming and J lost 8 bases; unmatched junction nucleotides: 8. There are 15 residues in the CDR3. In DNA, the CDR3 is TGTGCCAGCAGTTCGAGTAGCGGGAGGGTGGTTACGCAGTATTTT. Protein product: CASSSSSGRVVTQYF.

This chain uses TRBV6-5 with TRBJ2-7, with 8 positions matching TRBD1. Unmatched junction bases numbered 8, after V lost 4 bases and J lost 6 bases. The germline CDR1 and CDR2 sequences are MNHEY and SVGAGI. CDR3 length equals 14 residues. The CDR3 protein is CASSFTARGREQYF. The CDR3, as DNA: TGTGCCAGCAGTTTTACTGCCAGGGGGCGCGAGCAGTACTTC.

This chain links TRBV6-4 with TRBJ2-3; D is possibly TRBD2 (5 bases). Germline V gene data show CDR1 as MRHNA and CDR2 as SNTAGT. This CDR3 is built from 16 residues. CDR3: CVPGMGFGFSADTQYF. DNA of the CDR3: TGTGTCCCCGGGATGGGGTTTGGATTTAGTGCAGATACGCAGTATTTT.

The chain combines TRBV13 with TRBJ2-2; TRBD2 matches at 8 bases. The CDR3 is 15 residues long. Unmatched junction bases numbered 4, after V lost 2 bases and J lost 5 bases. Germline V lookup: CDR1 PRHDT, CDR2 FYEKMQ (reference sequence). The CDR3 loop reads CASSLQSGGTGELFF. As DNA, the CDR3 is TGTGCCAGCAGCTTACAAAGCGGGGGAACCGGGGAGCTGTTTTTT.

The chain links TRBV7-2 to TRBJ2-3; 8 bases are shared with TRBD2. Germline CDR1 SGHTA, CDR2 FQGNSA. Trimming took 3 bases from V and 3 from J; bases not matched to a gene: 8. CDR3 length: 16 amino acids. CDR3 DNA sequence: TGTGCCAGCAGCTTGGGAGCGGGACTAGGAACAGATACGCAGTATTTT. This gives the protein CASSLGAGLGTDTQYF.

CDR3 sequence (DNA): TGTGCCAGCAGTTACGAATGGGGAGGGTCTGGCTACACCTTC. Residues: CASSYEWGGSGYTF. The chain is built from TRBV6-2 or TRBV6-3 and TRBJ1-2; no reliable D call. Germline CDR1 and CDR2: MNHEY and SVGEGT. This CDR3 is 14 amino acids long. The V end was cut by 2 bases, the J end by 7 bases, with 14 bases between.

The chain recombines TRBV7-2 with TRBJ2-7, with 8 bases matching TRBD2. Germline V gene data show CDR1 as SGHTA and CDR2 as FQGNSA. The CDR3 length is 15 residues. Losses at the gene ends were 5 bases for V and 4 bases for J; bases not matched to a gene: 10. The CDR3 sequence: CASSTRAGATYEQYF. In nucleotides, the CDR3 is TGTGCCAGCAGCACAAGAGCGGGGGCAACATACGAGCAGTACTTC. The full variable domain, completed using reference TRBV7-2 and TRBJ2-7, is GAGVSQSPSNKVTEKGKDVELRCDPISGHTALYWYRQSLGQGLEFLIYFQGNSAPDKSGLPSDRFSAERTGGSVSTLTIQRTQQEDSAVYLCASSTRAGATYEQYFGPGTRLTVT.

This clone was counted only a few times. The rearrangement uses TRBV5-1 and TRBJ2-3, with a weak D call TRBD1 (6 bases). The V end lost 5 bases, the J end lost 4 bases, and 20 bases lay between the germline ends. This CDR3 region has 16 residues. Germline-derived CDR1 and CDR2 are SGHRS and YFSETQ. The CDR3 here is CASSPPGTTWADTQYF. The CDR3 nucleotides read TGCGCCAGCAGTCCACCTGGGACAACTTGGGCAGATACGCAGTATTTT.

This rearrangement joins TRBV28 to TRBJ1-1; weak D call: TRBD1 (5 bases). The CDR3 covers 14 residues. Germline V gene lookup returns CDR1 MDHEN and CDR2 SYDVKM. V was clipped by 7 bases and J by 1 base, with 13 bases between them. CDR3 amino acids: CASTPPGGNTEAFF. CDR3 in DNA: TGTGCCAGCACGCCCCCCGGGGGGAACACTGAAGCTTTCTTT.

This rearrangement joins TRBV29-1 to TRBJ2-4; TRBD1 matches 7 bases. The CDR3 sequence is 16 residues long. The germline V gene has CDR1 SQVTM and CDR2 ANQGSEA. The junction had 11 bases not matched to a gene; V was cut back by 5 bases and J by 1 base. The CDR3 loop reads CSVNPHRGKAKNIQYF. The CDR3 DNA sequence: TGCAGCGTTAACCCCCACAGGGGTAAGGCCAAAAACATTCAGTACTTC.

This chain uses TRBV4-2 with TRBJ2-7, with 11 positions matching TRBD1. This CDR3 has 14 amino acids. The J segment lost 6 bases and the V segment lost 1 base, leaving 2 bases of the junction unmatched. Germline CDR1 is LGHNA and CDR2 is YNFKEQ. CDR3 sequence: CASSQAGTGGEQYF. The CDR3 DNA follows: TGTGCCAGCAGCCAAGCGGGGACAGGGGGCGAGCAGTACTTC.

The chain couples TRBV5-8 to TRBJ1-1; D is undetermined. Between the trimmed V and J ends, which lost 2 bases and 1 base, there was a span of 6 bases. The CDR3 loop spans 13 amino acids. Looked up from germline, CDR1 is SGHTS and CDR2 is YDEGEE. The CDR3 DNA follows: TGTGCCAGCAGCTTCAACGGGAACACTGAAGCTTTCTTT. Residues: CASSFNGNTEAFF.

The chain carries TRBV7-8 and TRBJ2-1; D remains unclear. The CDR3 contains 11 residues. Between the trimmed V and J ends, which lost 5 bases and 9 bases, there was a span of 8 bases. CDR1 and CDR2 (germline): SGHVS, FQNEAQ. CDR3 sequence (DNA): TGTGCCAGCAGCAAACCGGGTGAGCAGTTCTTC. Protein sequence: CASSKPGEQFF.

The rearrangement joins TRBV7-2 to TRBJ1-4; 12 bases are shared with TRBD1. The V segment lost 1 base and the J segment 0 bases; nucleotides outside the gene matches: 3. This CDR3 has 18 amino acids. Per germline, CDR1 SGHTA and CDR2 FQGNSA. The CDR3 region is CASSLEGTGGATNEKLFF. The CDR3 DNA reads as TGTGCCAGCAGCTTAGAAGGGACAGGGGGCGCAACTAATGAAAAACTGTTTTTT.

The chain carries TRBV6-5 and TRBJ1-3, with 8 bases that match TRBD1. This CDR3 has 14 residues. J lost 4 bases, V lost 5 bases, and 4 bases had no gene match. CDR1 and CDR2 (germline): MNHEY, SVGAGI. CDR3 nucleotides: TGTGCCAGCAGTCGCCGGGACAGGGGAAACACCATATATTTT. Amino acid sequence: CASSRRDRGNTIYF.

V gene TRBV7-9 combines with J gene TRBJ1-2, with 7 bases matching TRBD1. Per germline, CDR1 SEHNR and CDR2 FQNEAQ (reference sequence). V was pared by 1 base and J by 8 bases, with 4 bases of the junction left unmatched. This CDR3 spans 13 amino acids. The CDR3 DNA is TGTGCCAGCAGCTTAGGCACAGGGGTGGGCTACACCTTC. Residues: CASSLGTGVGYTF.

The V and J genes are TRBV5-1 and TRBJ2-7; TRBD1 matches 7 bases. The germline V gene encodes CDR1 SGHRS and CDR2 YFSETQ. The CDR3 loop spans 12 amino acids. J was trimmed by 5 bases and V by 3 bases; bases with no gene match: 2. CDR3 loop: CASSYRGHEQYF. CDR3 nucleotides: TGCGCCAGCAGCTACAGGGGCCACGAGCAGTACTTC.